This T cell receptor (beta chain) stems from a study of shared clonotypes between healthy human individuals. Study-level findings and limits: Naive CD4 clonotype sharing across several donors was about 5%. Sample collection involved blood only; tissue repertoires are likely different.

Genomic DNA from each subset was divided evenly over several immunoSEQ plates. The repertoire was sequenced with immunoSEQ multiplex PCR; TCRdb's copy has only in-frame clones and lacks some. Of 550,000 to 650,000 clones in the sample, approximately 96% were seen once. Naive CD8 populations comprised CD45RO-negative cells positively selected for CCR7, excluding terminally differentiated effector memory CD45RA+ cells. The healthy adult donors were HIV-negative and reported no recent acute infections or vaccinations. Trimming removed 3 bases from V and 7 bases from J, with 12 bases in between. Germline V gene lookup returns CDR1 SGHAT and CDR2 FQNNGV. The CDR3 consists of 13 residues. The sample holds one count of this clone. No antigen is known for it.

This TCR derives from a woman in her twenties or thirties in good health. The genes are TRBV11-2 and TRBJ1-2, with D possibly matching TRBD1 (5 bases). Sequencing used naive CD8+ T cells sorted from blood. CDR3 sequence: CASSFSGGAGYTF. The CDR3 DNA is TGTGCCAGCAGCTTCTCGGGGGGTGCTGGCTACACCTTC.